This T cell receptor (beta chain) is drawn from a study of T-cell reconstitution after alpha-beta-depleted transplantation in children (dated by TCRdb to 2015 to 2016). About the full investigation: The study quantitatively tracked T-cell immune reconstitution after TCRalphabeta/CD19-depleted allogeneic hematopoietic cell transplantation in children using TCR repertoire profiling.

Libraries were constructed by PCR. Sequencing instrument: Illumina HiSeq 2500. TCR library preparation used molecular barcoding, with unique molecular identifiers applied to normalize quantification of the TCRbeta repertoire. Using fastp trimming at Q25 and MiXCR clonotype assembly, TCRdb reanalyzed the public sequencing data and kept in-frame beta chains. For every CDR3 protein sequence, its rows merge into one entry that carries the most common genes and DNA. The sample records a few hundred thousand distinct CDR3 sequences, roughly a tenth of which are singletons. In total, the top ten clones hold roughly 27% of the sample. CDR1 MNHNS and CDR2 SASEGT are derived from the germline V gene. The CDR3 goes from the cysteine to the phenylalanine over 17 residues. Solely the CDR3 DNA is kept, with 51 bases framed from the first base. V is trimmed back by 5 bases and J by 4 bases, and the junction contains 12 bases that no gene match accounts for.

This clonotype was recorded at least ten times. The target of this receptor is not known. No quality values exist for individual bases; no much larger clone is one base distant. The treatment or condition label of this sample denotes: allogeneic hematopoietic cell transplantation with graft depleted of TCRalphabeta T cells and CD19 B cells. TCRalphabeta/CD19-depleted allogeneic hematopoietic cell grafts were given to the transplant recipients, all of whom were children. The paper as a whole reports these results and caveats: In some patients, the high TCRbeta diversity seen at day 60 was put down to recipient T cells and intrathymic progenitors that had survived conditioning. Hyperexpanded clone frequencies declined over subsequent months; after one year, T-cell counts and TCRbeta diversity were mostly attributed to newly produced T cells. The apparently early recovery of alphabetaT-cell counts about two months after transplant reportedly depended on only several hundred rapidly expanded clones that came from non-depleted graft cells.

Sequencing used PBMCs, obtained before TCRalphabeta/CD19-depleted stem cell transplant. The sequence came from a child younger than two with acute myeloid leukemia, due to receive a stem cell transplant. The V and J segments used are TRBV6-1 and TRBJ1-2, with 11 bases aligning to TRBD1. The CDR3 loop reads CASSPTGQGVFSYGYTF. Read as DNA, the sequence is TGTGCCAGCAGTCCAACGGGACAGGGGGTGTTTAGCTATGGCTACACCTTC.